This paragraph reports one T cell receptor beta chain. This entry belongs to a study of blood T cell repertoires in COVID-19. Study at large: Collection of acute and convalescent COVID-19 samples took place in the United States, Italy and Spain.

Authors' processing steps: From reference gene primer amplification, estimates of nucleated cell counts were derived. The method was immunoSEQ multiplex PCR; TCRdb's version includes in-frame clones alone and lacks a portion of them. V and J calls and clone size are as listed in that table; D and trimming were resolved from the DNA. The table shows 110,000 to 150,000 clones, with roughly three quarters occurring only once. The CDR3 is 14 amino acids. Germline CDR1 and CDR2: SEHNR and FQNEAQ (reference sequence). V dropped 1 base and J dropped 1 base, with 7 bases sitting between them. The sequencing sample was made of peripheral blood. The chain links TRBV7-9 to TRBJ2-5; D may be TRBD1 (5 bases). This receptor was obtained from a man in his 60s with acute or convalescent COVID-19. CDR3 amino acids: CASSLGTSQETQYF. The DNA of the CDR3 is TGTGCCAGCAGCTTAGGGACAAGCCAAGAGACCCAGTACTTC.